Listed here are 22 T cell receptor beta chains from one sample, sequenced in a study of CD8+ T cells in alopecia areata. cDNA serving as the sequencing template came from extracted, reverse transcribed RNA. TCRdb keeps only in-frame clones here, not all; method: immunoSEQ multiplex PCR. The table shows 200,000 or so clones, with more than 30% occurring only once. Treatment in this sample: oral pan-JAK inhibitor, 5-10 mg twice daily. Sequencing used CD4+ T cells sorted from blood, obtained between weeks 30 and 35, from a patient treated with tofacitinib. These receptors were collected from a human donor with alopecia areata.

This clone was observed a handful of times. V usage is TRBV30 and J usage is TRBJ1-5, with 7 positions matching TRBD1. This CDR3 has 14 residues. CDR1 is GTSNPN and CDR2 is SVGIG in the germline V gene (reference sequence). Trimming cost V 5 bases and J 2 bases; bases outside gene matches: 6. The CDR3 protein is CAWDSGTGNQPQHF. The CDR3 coding sequence is TGTGCCTGGGATTCCGGGACAGGCAATCAGCCCCAGCATTTT.

The rearrangement joins TRBV5-1 to TRBJ2-5; D remains ambiguous. V dropped 5 bases and J dropped 4 bases, with 12 bases sitting between them. The CDR3 is made up of 13 amino acids. CDR1 and CDR2 from the germline V gene are SGHRS and YFSETQ. The CDR3 nucleotides are TGCGCCAGCAGTTCTGATTTTGTAGAGACCCAGTACTTC. Its protein product is CASSSDFVETQYF.

This clone was seen repeatedly, ten times or more. This chain uses TRBV10-2 with TRBJ2-7; 11 bases are shared with TRBD2. This CDR3 has 14 amino acids. Germline V gene data show CDR1 as WSHSY and CDR2 as SAAADI. Trimming took 7 bases from V and 3 from J; bases not matched to a gene: 5. Written as DNA, the CDR3 is TGCGCCAGCACCCTGACTAGCGGGATCTACGAGCAGTACTTC. Its protein product is CASTLTSGIYEQYF.

The V and J genes are TRBV2 and TRBJ1-2; no firm D call. The germline V gene has CDR1 SNHLY and CDR2 FYNNEI. Trimming stripped 0 bases from V and 8 bases from J, with 13 bases between. The CDR3 totals 14 residues. The CDR3 loop is CASSEAADSGGYTF. The CDR3 DNA sequence: TGTGCCAGCAGTGAAGCCGCCGATTCGGGAGGCTACACCTTC.

The sample holds a few counts of this clone. The chain joins TRBV2 to TRBJ2-7, with D perhaps assigned TRBD1 or TRBD2 (5 bases each). Trimming removed 7 bases at V and 0 bases at J, with 13 bases between. Germline-derived CDR1 and CDR2 are SNHLY and FYNNEI. CDR3 length equals 14 residues. CDR3 coding DNA: TGTGCCAGCATTTGGGGCGGGCCCTCCTACGAGCAGTACTTC. Encoded protein: CASIWGGPSYEQYF.

This clone was observed a handful of times. The chain links TRBV29-1 to TRBJ1-1; TRBD1 is a possible D gene (5 bases). Per germline, CDR1 SQVTM and CDR2 ANQGSEA. The CDR3 is 13 residues long. Trimming stripped 3 bases from V and 5 bases from J, with 13 bases between. For the CDR3, the DNA is TGCAGCGTTGATCCCTTGGGGGGGACTGAAGCTTTCTTT. Translation: CSVDPLGGTEAFF. The whole variable domain, remainder taken from reference TRBV29-1 and TRBJ1-1, is SAVISQKPSRDICQRGTSLTIQCQVDSQVTMMFWYRQQPGQSLTLIATANQGSEATYESGFVIDKFPISRPNLTFSTLTVSNMSPEDSSIYLCSVDPLGGTEAFFGQGTRLTVV.

This sequence joins TRBV19 and TRBJ1-2; the match to TRBD1 covers 7 bases. Unmatched junction bases numbered 13, after V lost 3 bases and J lost 6 bases. The V gene's germline CDR1 is LNHDA and CDR2 SQIVND (reference sequence). The CDR3 has 16 residues. Here the CDR3 reads CASSIYLSGTEDGYTF. DNA for the CDR3: TGTGCCAGTAGTATCTACCTCTCCGGGACAGAAGATGGCTACACCTTC.

V is TRBV25-1 and J is TRBJ1-1; D gene ambiguous. The V and J ends lost 7 bases and 0 bases respectively, with 15 bases between them. This CDR3 contains 15 residues. CDR1 and CDR2 (germline): MGHDK, SYGVNS. The CDR3 spells CASNRAGPMNTEAFF. CDR3 bases: TGTGCCAGCAACCGGGCAGGCCCTATGAACACTGAAGCTTTCTTT.

This clone has only a few counts. The genes are TRBV5-5 and TRBJ1-5, with 7 bases matching TRBD1. The ends lost 1 base at V and 2 bases at J; junction bases unmatched: 3. This CDR3 contains 15 residues. The germline CDR1 and CDR2 sequences are SGHKS and YYEKEE (reference sequence). Here the CDR3 reads CASSLRTGGNQPQHF. Here the CDR3 DNA reads TGTGCCAGCAGCTTGCGGACAGGCGGCAATCAGCCCCAGCATTTT.

This sequence joins TRBV9 and TRBJ2-1, with 8 nucleotides matching TRBD2. This CDR3 is built from 16 residues. The germline V gene encodes CDR1 SGDLS and CDR2 YYNGEE. The V and J ends lost 0 bases and 0 bases, in that order; junction bases with no gene match: 2. This CDR3 reads CASSVAGTSSYNEQFF. For the CDR3, the DNA is TGTGCCAGCAGCGTAGCCGGGACTAGCTCCTACAATGAGCAGTTCTTC.

The genes are TRBV18 and TRBJ2-1; 7 bases agree with TRBD1. The V gene's germline CDR1 is KGHSH and CDR2 LQKENI. J lost 0 bases, V lost 5 bases, and 4 bases had no gene match. The length of the CDR3 is 15 residues. The CDR3 reads CASSSRQGSYNEQFF. The CDR3 DNA sequence: TGTGCCAGCTCATCCCGACAGGGCTCCTACAATGAGCAGTTCTTC. Combining the CDR3 with reference TRBV18 and TRBJ2-1 gives the whole variable domain NAGVMQNPRHLVRRRGQEARLRCSPMKGHSHVYWYRQLPEEGLKFMVYLQKENIIDESGMPKERFSAEFPKEGPSILRIQQVVRGDSAAYFCASSSRQGSYNEQFFGPGTRLTVL.

This chain uses TRBV6-6 with TRBJ1-1, with no clear D. CDR1 is MNHNY and CDR2 is SVGAGI in the germline V gene (reference sequence). CDR3 length: 13 amino acids. The germline V and J ends were trimmed by 8 bases and 2 bases, with 12 bases remaining between them. CDR3 DNA: TGTGCCAGCGCGCTCGGGCACAACACTGAAGCTTTCTTT. It specifies CASALGHNTEAFF.

The CDR3 is CASSLRGSGGPGGTQYF. The CDR3 nucleotides are TGTGCCAGCAGCCTCCGTGGTAGCGGGGGGCCTGGAGGGACCCAGTACTTC. This chain uses TRBV7-8 with TRBJ2-5; 10 bases fit TRBD2. With 5 bases clipped from V and 7 bases from J, the junction kept 16 bases outside the gene matches. This CDR3 has 17 residues. Germline V lookup: CDR1 SGHVS, CDR2 FQNEAQ.

This clone occurred a few times. The chain carries TRBV18 and TRBJ2-1; weak D call: TRBD2 (6 bases). V gave up 2 bases and J gave up 1 base, with 21 bases separating them. The CDR3 sequence is 19 residues long. Germline CDR1 is KGHSH and CDR2 is LQKENI. The DNA of the CDR3 is TGTGCCAGCTCACCAACGACCTCATCCGGGGCGGGATCCTACAATGAGCAGTTCTTC. Protein: CASSPTTSSGAGSYNEQFF.

For the CDR3, the DNA is TGTGCCAGCAGTTACTCGGCCCGCCGCTCTGGAAACACCATATATTTT. This sequence encodes CASSYSARRSGNTIYF. J is TRBJ1-3 and V is TRBV6-5; the D is unclear. Per the germline V gene, CDR1 is MNHEY and CDR2 is SVGAGI. CDR3 size: 16 residues. The germline V and J ends were trimmed by 0 bases and 0 bases, with 9 bases remaining between them.

The chain couples TRBV6-5 to TRBJ1-1; no definite D call. Trimming shortened V by 0 bases and J by 1 base, and 6 bases separated the two germline ends. This CDR3 contains 14 residues. Germline V gives CDR1 MNHEY, CDR2 SVGAGI. The CDR3 reads CASSYSYRNTEAFF. The CDR3 nucleotides are TGTGCCAGCAGTTACTCTTACAGGAACACTGAAGCTTTCTTT.

The chain employs TRBV30 and TRBJ1-1, with D possibly TRBD1 on 5 matching bases. Germline V lookup: CDR1 GTSNPN, CDR2 SVGIG (reference sequence). V was trimmed by 0 bases and J by 6 bases, leaving 35 bases between them. The CDR3 is made up of 21 amino acids. The CDR3 bases are TGTGCCTGGAGTGTCATCCGCCTGTTCGGGGGAAGTTCCCCGAAGGTCCCTGAAGCTTTCTTT. Translated: CAWSVIRLFGGSSPKVPEAFF.

This clone was counted once. The rearrangement uses TRBV18 and TRBJ1-2, with a weak D call TRBD1 (6 bases). Trimming shortened V by 3 bases and J by 6 bases, and 11 bases separated the two germline ends. The CDR3 is 13 amino acids. In germline, CDR1 is KGHSH, CDR2 LQKENI. CDR3 region: CASSPGTLDGYTF. The DNA for the CDR3 is TGTGCCAGCTCACCCGGGACACTCGATGGCTACACCTTC. Combining the CDR3 with reference TRBV18 and TRBJ1-2 gives the whole variable domain NAGVMQNPRHLVRRRGQEARLRCSPMKGHSHVYWYRQLPEEGLKFMVYLQKENIIDESGMPKERFSAEFPKEGPSILRIQQVVRGDSAAYFCASSPGTLDGYTFGSGTRLTVV.

In its sample, this clone was seen a few times. V is TRBV7-2 and J is TRBJ2-7; D ambiguous. Germline V CDR1 and CDR2: SGHTA, FQGNSA. With 5 bases removed from V and 2 bases from J, the gap between germline ends came to 13 bases. The CDR3 is 14 amino acids. The CDR3 region has the DNA TGTGCCAGCAGCCAAAGGGCCGGGCCCTACGAGCAGTACTTC. Encoded protein: CASSQRAGPYEQYF.

The chain recombines TRBV5-4 with TRBJ2-1; 7 bases match TRBD1. This CDR3 has 15 residues. Germline lookup yields CDR1 SGHNT and CDR2 YYREEE (reference sequence). The V and J ends lost 4 bases and 0 bases, in that order; junction bases with no gene match: 4. For the CDR3, the DNA is TGTGCCAGCAGCCAGGGACAGAGCTCCTACAATGAGCAGTTCTTC. As protein: CASSQGQSSYNEQFF.

This clone was counted at least ten times. This chain joins TRBV18 and TRBJ1-5, with D possibly matching TRBD1 (5 bases). Trimming pared 3 bases from V and 5 bases from J, leaving 14 bases between. Germline assignment: CDR1 KGHSH and CDR2 LQKENI. The CDR3 extends over 15 amino acids. This chain's CDR3 is CASSPNLDSHQPQHF. The DNA for the CDR3 is TGTGCCAGCTCACCCAATCTCGACAGCCATCAGCCCCAGCATTTT.

This chain joins TRBV25-1 and TRBJ2-2; D tentatively fits TRBD1 or TRBD2 (6 bases each). Trimming shortened V by 2 bases and J by 5 bases, and 15 bases separated the two germline ends. In germline, CDR1 is MGHDK, CDR2 SYGVNS. The CDR3 covers 16 residues. CDR3 in amino acids: CASSETTGRWTGELFF. The CDR3 DNA is TGTGCCAGCAGTGAAACAACAGGGAGGTGGACCGGGGAGCTGTTTTTT.